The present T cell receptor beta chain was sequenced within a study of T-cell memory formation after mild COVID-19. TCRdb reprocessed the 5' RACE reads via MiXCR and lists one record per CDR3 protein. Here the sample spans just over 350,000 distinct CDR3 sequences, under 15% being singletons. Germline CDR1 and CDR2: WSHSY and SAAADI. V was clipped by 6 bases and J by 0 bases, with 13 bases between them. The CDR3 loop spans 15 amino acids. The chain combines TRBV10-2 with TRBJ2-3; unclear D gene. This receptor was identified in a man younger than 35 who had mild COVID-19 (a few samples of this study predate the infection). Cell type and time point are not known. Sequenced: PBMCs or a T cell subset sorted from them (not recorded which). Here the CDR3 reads CASRRTPISTDTQYF. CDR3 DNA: TGCGCCAGCAGGAGGACCCCTATCAGCACAGATACGCAGTATTTT.